This paragraph covers one T cell receptor (beta chain) sequence. The data derive from a study of CD8 T cells in Susac syndrome. An input of 0.5 to 1 ug of RNA was subjected to reverse transcription using random hexamers. TCRdb reprocessed the immunoSEQ multiplex PCR reads via MiXCR and lists one record per CDR3 protein. The table includes about 76,000 distinct CDR3 sequences, roughly 92% detected once. Germline assignment: CDR1 KGHSH and CDR2 LQKENI. The CDR3 is 17 residues long. V lost 1 base and J lost 5; bases outside the gene matches: 11. Sample: CD8+ T cells from PBMCs. The TCR comes from a human donor with Susac syndrome. This chain links TRBV18 with TRBJ1-5; 7 nucleotides align to TRBD1. The CDR3 loop reads CASSPRGNEGAYQPQHF. CDR3 coding DNA: TGTGCCAGCTCACCACGAGGGAATGAGGGGGCGTATCAGCCCCAGCATTTT.